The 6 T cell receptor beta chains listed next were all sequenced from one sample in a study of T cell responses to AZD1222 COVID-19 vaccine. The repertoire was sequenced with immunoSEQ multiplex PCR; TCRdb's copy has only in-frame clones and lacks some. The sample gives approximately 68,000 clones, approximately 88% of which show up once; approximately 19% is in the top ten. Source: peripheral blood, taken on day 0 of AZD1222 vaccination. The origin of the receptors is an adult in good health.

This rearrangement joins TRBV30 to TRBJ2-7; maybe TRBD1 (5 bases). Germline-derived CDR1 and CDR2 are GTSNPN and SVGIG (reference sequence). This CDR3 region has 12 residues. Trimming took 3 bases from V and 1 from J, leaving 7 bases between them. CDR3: CAWRTASYEQYF. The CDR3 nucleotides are TGTGCCTGGAGGACAGCATCCTACGAGCAGTACTTC.

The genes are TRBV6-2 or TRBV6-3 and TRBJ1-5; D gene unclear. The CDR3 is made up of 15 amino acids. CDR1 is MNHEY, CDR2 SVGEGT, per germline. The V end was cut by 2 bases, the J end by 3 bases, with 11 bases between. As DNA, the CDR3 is TGTGCCAGCAGTTACCTTGGTGGCAACAATCAGCCCCAGCATTTT. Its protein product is CASSYLGGNNQPQHF.

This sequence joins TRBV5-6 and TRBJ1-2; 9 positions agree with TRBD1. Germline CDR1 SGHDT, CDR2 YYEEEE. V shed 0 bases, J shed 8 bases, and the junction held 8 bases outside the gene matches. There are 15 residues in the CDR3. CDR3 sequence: CASSLGTGDLLGYTF. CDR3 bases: TGTGCCAGCAGCTTGGGGACAGGGGACCTATTGGGCTACACCTTC.

As DNA, the CDR3 is TGTGCCACCAGCAGAGGGCTAGCGGGAGAAGAGACCCAGTACTTC. Amino acid sequence: CATSRGLAGEETQYF. The rearrangement links TRBV15 to TRBJ2-5, with TRBD2 identical over 10 bases. The CDR3 runs 15 residues. Trimming at V came to 1 base and at J to 3 bases, leaving 2 bases not matched to a gene. Germline V gene data show CDR1 as LNHNV and CDR2 as YYDKDF (reference sequence).

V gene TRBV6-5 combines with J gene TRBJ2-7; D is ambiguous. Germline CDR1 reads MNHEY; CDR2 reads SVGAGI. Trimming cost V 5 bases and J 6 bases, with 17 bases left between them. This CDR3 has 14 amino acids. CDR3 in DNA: TGTGCCAGCAGTAGAGCACCGGATCGCTCCGAGCAGTACTTC. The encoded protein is CASSRAPDRSEQYF.

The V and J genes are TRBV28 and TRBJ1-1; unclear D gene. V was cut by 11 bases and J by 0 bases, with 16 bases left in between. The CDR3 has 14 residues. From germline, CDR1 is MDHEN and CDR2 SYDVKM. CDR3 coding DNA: TGTGCCTCGTATAAGGGTAGCATGAACACTGAAGCTTTCTTT. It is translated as CASYKGSMNTEAFF.